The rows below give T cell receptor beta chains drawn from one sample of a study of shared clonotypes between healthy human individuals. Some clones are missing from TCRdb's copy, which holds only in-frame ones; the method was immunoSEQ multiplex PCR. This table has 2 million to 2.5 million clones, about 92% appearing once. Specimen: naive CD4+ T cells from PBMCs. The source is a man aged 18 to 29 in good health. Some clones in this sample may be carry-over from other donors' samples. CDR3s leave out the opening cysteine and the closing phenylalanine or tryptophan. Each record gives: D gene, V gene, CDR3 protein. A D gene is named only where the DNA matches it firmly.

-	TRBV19	ASSLAMNQPQH
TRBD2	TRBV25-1	ASRGLAIFADTQY
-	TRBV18	ASSPPGSNYGYT
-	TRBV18	ASSPLQWGANTGELF
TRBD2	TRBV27	ASSLPRDYVSTDTQY
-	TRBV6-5	ASSYRGTGNTEAF
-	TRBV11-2	ASSSRRDFYEQY
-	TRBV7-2	ASSLEGGAGETQY
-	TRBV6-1	ASGGDRYNEQF
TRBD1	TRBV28	ASTKRGPYEQY
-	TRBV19	ASSILGLVGSGANVLT
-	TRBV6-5	ASSRGGSVTGELF
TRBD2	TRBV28	ASSQTTSGIAKNIQY
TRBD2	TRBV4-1	ASSQDQASGSYEQY
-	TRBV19	ASSIAPMGNQPQH
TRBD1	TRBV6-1	ASSAGQGMSQPQH
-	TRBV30	AWSVRGTPTQY
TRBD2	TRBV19	ASSILGGETQY
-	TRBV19	ASSGYGNTEAF
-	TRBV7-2	ASSSFYEQY
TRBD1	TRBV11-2	ASSFMGQATEAF
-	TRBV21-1	ASSNPAPSNYGYT
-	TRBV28	ASSLRGRYQPQH
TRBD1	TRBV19	ASKTQTGTAYNEQF
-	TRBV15	ATSRPGDTQY
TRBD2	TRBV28	ASSLAGAYNEQF
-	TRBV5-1	ASSVGLPEYEQY
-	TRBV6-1	ASTRTAEDIEKLF
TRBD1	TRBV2	ASRRDRDGYT
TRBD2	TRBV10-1	ASSDGLGLAGGEQF
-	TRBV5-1	ASSLGRDTQY
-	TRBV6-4	ASSDVSSESSYNEQF
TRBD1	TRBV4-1	ASSRLGTEKAF
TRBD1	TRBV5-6	ASSSYDRGGNTEAF
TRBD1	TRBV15	ATSREQGAEAF
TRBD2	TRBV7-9	ASSSGLAGGGQETQY
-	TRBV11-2	ASSPSGQNTEAF
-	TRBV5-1	ASSLPPVDTQY
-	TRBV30	AWSVLVGRISSGYEQY
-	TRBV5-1	ASSFTQANTGELF
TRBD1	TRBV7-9	ASSLGNRQGANWGYT
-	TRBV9	ASSLGWETQY
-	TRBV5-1	ASRLTDTQY
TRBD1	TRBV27	ASSWTGMGSPLH
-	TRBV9	ASSQSPGTTKNTGELF
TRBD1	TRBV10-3	ASLNRDRGPRGYGYT
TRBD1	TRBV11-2	ASSTLRDRGRNEQY
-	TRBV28	ASSTPHNRRGGNTIY
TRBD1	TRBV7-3	ASTDRGNTEAF
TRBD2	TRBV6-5	ASSYSASGSRETQY
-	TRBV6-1	ASIWAGDSNQPQH
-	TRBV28	ASSLGPSRF
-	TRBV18	ASSTGYRVYGYT
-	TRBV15	ATSPSSRVMTGELF